This T cell receptor (beta chain) was identified during a study of T cell clones after liver transplantation (dated by TCRdb to between 2019 and 2020). Study-level background: ITN030ST, the source of the samples, was a randomized trial that attempted immunosuppression withdrawal within 2 years of liver transplantation. Tolerance meant complete immunosuppression withdrawal for at least one year without liver enzymes rising beyond twice the upper limit of normal. Third party-reactive TCRbeta sequences were also identified from pre-transplant MLRs to serve as an antigen-independent comparator for donor-reactive sequences. A cohort of 8 liver transplant recipients was studied, of whom 3 were classified as tolerant and 5 as non-tolerant. Three of the eight recipients were HCV-positive; the others were transplanted for non-autoimmune, non-viral indications. Donor-reactive T cell clones were identified by TCRbeta sequencing after a pre-transplant mixed lymphocyte reaction and then tracked in post-transplant blood. Blood samples were collected pre-transplant, then pre-randomization ahead of withdrawal, and finally post-randomization once withdrawal had either been completed or failed. Subjects received no induction therapy and standard immunosuppression until randomization at 12-24 months post-transplant. The full study reports these points: Since no allograft tissue specimens were available, donor-reactive T cells may have migrated into the graft instead of being deleted. The conclusions were preliminary, being limited by small, heterogeneous patient numbers and by non-standardized post-transplant time points. In 5 of 8 subjects, circulating donor-reactive CD4 TCRbeta sequences decreased significantly after transplant, regardless of tolerance or HCV status. In a couple of subjects, low numbers of available donor cells limited the measurable donor-reactive repertoire. After accounting for repertoire turnover, donor-reactive detection was significantly reduced in 7 of 8 subjects for CD4 and 8 of 8 for CD8. Donor-reactive sequences declined more than third party-reactive ones, suggesting partial antigen-specific deletion unrelated to withdrawal success.

Remarks on this clone: Its antigen target is currently unknown. The input lacks base qualities; no much larger clone sits a single base away.

CDR1 and CDR2 were assigned from the germline V gene (reference sequence) as MNHNY and SVGAGI. Spanning cysteine to phenylalanine, the CDR3 consists of 14 amino acids. Left in the record is the CDR3 DNA by itself, 42 bases read in frame from the first base. V has 6 bases trimmed and J has 1 base trimmed; junction bases matching no gene number 2. Thawed unstimulated PBMCs were stained for CD3, CD4 and CD8 and FACS-sorted into CD3+CD4+ and CD3+CD8+ populations. Each of the 8 studied subjects was randomized to immunosuppression withdrawal. The Qiagen DNeasy Blood and Tissue Kit was used to isolate genomic DNA. High-throughput TCRbeta CDR3 sequencing of frozen genomic DNA was performed by immunoSEQ, including PCR amplification, mapping, bias correction and internal controls. The authors' pipeline ran thus. Productive rearrangements were retained, and unique TCRbeta sequences were defined by the CDR3 nucleotide sequence together with the V and J gene. Donor-reactive sequences required at least 5-fold expansion in CFSE-low cells versus unstimulated pre-transplant cells and at least 0.01% frequency. Per-subject minimum frequency thresholds, based on the lowest-template unstimulated sample, ensured at least 90% detection power. Jensen-Shannon divergence between the top 1000 TCRbeta sequences post- versus pre-transplant served as the measure of repertoire turnover. Two-sided Fisher's exact tests were used to test for changes in the detection of donor-reactive sequences. The source is immuneACCESS, and TCRdb retained only in-frame sequences with V and J called. Part of the clones is not carried over; for the studies checked, unresolved V genes explain less than half of this, and the remainder is unexplained. That table supplies the V and J calls and clone size; D and trimming were determined from the DNA. This sample gives approximately 50,000 clones in total; 65% to 80% of them show up just once. The top ten hold around 9.4% of the sample.

The sample consisted of CD4+ T cells from blood, taken more than 52 months after liver transplant. This sequence was found in a human patient who received a liver transplant. A transplant means some T cells may be of graft donor rather than patient origin. The sequence is built from TRBV6-6 and TRBJ2-5; TRBD2 agrees with 10 junctional bases. The DNA is TGTGCCAGCAGACTAGCGGGGACCCAAGAGACCCAGTACTTC. Its product reads: CASRLAGTQETQYF.